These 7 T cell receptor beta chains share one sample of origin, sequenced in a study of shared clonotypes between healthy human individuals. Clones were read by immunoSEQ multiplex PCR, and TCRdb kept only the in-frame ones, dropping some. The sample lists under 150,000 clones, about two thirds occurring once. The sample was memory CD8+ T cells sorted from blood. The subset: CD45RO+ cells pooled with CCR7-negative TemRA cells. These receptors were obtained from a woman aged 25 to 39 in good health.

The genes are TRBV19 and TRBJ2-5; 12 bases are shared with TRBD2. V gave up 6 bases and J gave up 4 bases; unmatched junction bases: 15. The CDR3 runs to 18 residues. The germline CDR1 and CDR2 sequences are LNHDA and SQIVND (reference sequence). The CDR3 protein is CASSMKKPLLAGGETQYF. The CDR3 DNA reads TGTGCCAGTAGCATGAAAAAACCTTTACTAGCGGGGGGAGAGACCCAGTACTTC.

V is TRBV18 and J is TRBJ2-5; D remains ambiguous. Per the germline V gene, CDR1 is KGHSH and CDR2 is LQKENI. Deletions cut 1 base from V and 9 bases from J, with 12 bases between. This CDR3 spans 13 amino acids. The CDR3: CASSPRRGRAQYF. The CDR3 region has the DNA TGTGCCAGCTCACCACGAAGAGGAAGGGCCCAGTACTTC.

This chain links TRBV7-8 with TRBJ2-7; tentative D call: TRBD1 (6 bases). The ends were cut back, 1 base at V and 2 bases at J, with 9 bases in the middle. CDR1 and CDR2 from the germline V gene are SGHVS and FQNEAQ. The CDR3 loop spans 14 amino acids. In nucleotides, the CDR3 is TGTGCCAGCAGCTTAGGGACAGCCCCCTACGAGCAGTACTTC. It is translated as CASSLGTAPYEQYF.

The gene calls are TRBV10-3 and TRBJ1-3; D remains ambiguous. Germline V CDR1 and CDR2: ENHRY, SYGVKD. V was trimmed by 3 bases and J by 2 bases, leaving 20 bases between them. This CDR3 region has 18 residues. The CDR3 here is CAISDTGPRRGPGNTIYF. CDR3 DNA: TGTGCCATCAGTGATACCGGGCCTCGCCGAGGCCCTGGAAACACCATATATTTT.

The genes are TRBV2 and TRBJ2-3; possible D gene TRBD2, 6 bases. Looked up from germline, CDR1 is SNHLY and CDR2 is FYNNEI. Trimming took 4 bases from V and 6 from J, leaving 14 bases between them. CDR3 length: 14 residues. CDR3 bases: TGTGCCAGCAGTGGATTGGGCGGGATGGATACGCAGTATTTT. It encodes CASSGLGGMDTQYF.

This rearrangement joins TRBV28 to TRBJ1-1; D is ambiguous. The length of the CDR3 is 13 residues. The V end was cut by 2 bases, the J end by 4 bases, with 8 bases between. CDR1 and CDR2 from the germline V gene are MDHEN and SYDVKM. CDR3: CASSLMSGTEAFF. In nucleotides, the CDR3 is TGTGCCAGCAGTTTAATGTCGGGCACTGAAGCTTTCTTT.

CDR3 bases: TGTGCCAGCAGCTTAGAGTTCAATCAGCCCCAGCATTTT. Translation: CASSLEFNQPQHF. V gene TRBV11-2 combines with J gene TRBJ1-5; no firm D call. CDR1 is SGHAT and CDR2 is FQNNGV in the germline V gene. The CDR3 spans 13 residues. V lost 0 bases to trimming and J lost 3 bases, with 3 bases between them.